The 28 T cell receptor beta chains below all came from one sample that was sequenced in a study of cytomegalovirus exposure and HLA in healthy donors. With 60 Vbeta and 13 Jbeta primers, the PCR was carried out. Produced via immunoSEQ multiplex PCR; TCRdb's table is partial and in-frame only. The table for this sample gives 45,000 or so clones. The specimen sequenced was PBMCs. These TCRs come from a male donor in good health and CMV-seronegative.

The V gene is TRBV7-3, the J gene TRBJ2-3, with unresolved D. V was clipped by 4 bases and J by 0 bases, with 8 bases between them. CDR3 length equals 14 residues. Germline CDR1 SGHTA, CDR2 FQGTGA. CDR3 nucleotides: TGTGCCAGCAGCTCCCCGGTTAGCACAGATACGCAGTATTTT. This translates into CASSSPVSTDTQYF.

The chain recombines TRBV2 with TRBJ2-2, with D perhaps TRBD1 (6 bases). Germline V CDR1 and CDR2: SNHLY, FYNNEI. With 5 bases removed from V and 6 bases from J, the gap between germline ends came to 16 bases. CDR3 size: 15 residues. The CDR3 DNA reads TGTGCCAGCAGTTCAGGGGAATTGAGTCCCGGGGAGCTGTTTTTT. Protein: CASSSGELSPGELFF.

This rearrangement joins TRBV7-2 to TRBJ2-7, with D uncertain. The V end lost 8 bases, the J end lost 4 bases, and 12 bases lay between the germline ends. The CDR3 runs to 12 residues. Germline CDR1 reads SGHTA; CDR2 reads FQGNSA. CDR3 protein: CASQRSGYEQYF. The CDR3 nucleotides are TGTGCCAGCCAGCGTTCGGGTTACGAGCAGTACTTC.

The gene calls are TRBV27 and TRBJ2-1, with 9 bases aligning to TRBD1. The germline V gene has CDR1 MNHEY and CDR2 SMNVEV (reference sequence). CDR3 length: 15 amino acids. V lost 3 bases, J lost 6 bases, and 6 bases stayed unmatched. CDR3 sequence reads: CASSFGTGISNEQFF. The CDR3 DNA follows: TGTGCCAGCAGTTTTGGGACAGGGATCTCCAATGAGCAGTTCTTC.

The J gene is TRBJ2-3, the V gene TRBV4-2; 12 bases agree with TRBD2. Germline assignment: CDR1 LGHNA and CDR2 YNFKEQ. The V and J ends lost 0 bases and 0 bases, in that order; junction bases with no gene match: 7. The CDR3 extends over 19 amino acids. The CDR3: CASSQDWLAGGSSTDTQYF. Here the CDR3 DNA reads TGTGCCAGCAGCCAAGATTGGCTAGCGGGGGGGTCTAGCACAGATACGCAGTATTTT.

The chain has TRBV6-5 and TRBJ1-6, with D possibly TRBD1 on 5 matching bases. The V gene lost 8 bases and the J gene lost 3 bases, with 11 bases spanning the gap. Germline loops: CDR1 MNHEY, CDR2 SVGAGI. This CDR3 has 14 amino acids. The CDR3 is CASFQGDYNSPLHF. The CDR3 DNA sequence: TGTGCCAGCTTCCAGGGTGACTATAATTCACCCCTCCACTTT.

The chain employs TRBV6-6 and TRBJ2-2; 10 bases agree with TRBD2. Germline lookup yields CDR1 MNHNY and CDR2 SVGAGI (reference sequence). The CDR3 has 15 residues. V was pared by 6 bases and J by 5 bases, with 6 bases of the junction left unmatched. As DNA, the CDR3 is TGTGCCAGCAGCATGAGCGGGGGGGGAACCGGGGAGCTGTTTTTT. Protein product: CASSMSGGGTGELFF.

The chain links TRBV7-6 to TRBJ2-7; 9 bases agree with TRBD1. CDR3 length equals 15 residues. The J segment lost 6 bases and the V segment lost 3 bases, leaving 9 bases of the junction unmatched. Germline CDR1 and CDR2: SGHVS and FNYEAQ. In DNA form, the CDR3 reads TGTGCCAGCAGCTTCGCGCCGGGACAGGGTGGCGAGCAGTACTTC. Translation gives CASSFAPGQGGEQYF.

The chain is built from TRBV5-1 and TRBJ2-2, with 9 bases aligning to TRBD1. The CDR3 totals 14 residues. With 7 bases clipped from V and 3 bases from J, the junction kept 4 bases outside the gene matches. The germline V gene has CDR1 SGHRS and CDR2 YFSETQ. Written as DNA, the CDR3 is TGCGCCAGCGGGGACAGGGCTTACACCGGGGAGCTGTTTTTT. It specifies CASGDRAYTGELFF.

The chain employs TRBV7-8 and TRBJ1-2; 7 bases fit TRBD1. Looked up from germline, CDR1 is SGHVS and CDR2 is FQNEAQ. The V and J ends lost 4 bases and 1 base, in that order; junction bases with no gene match: 6. The CDR3 spans 15 residues. The CDR3 region is CASSYRDRLNYGYTF. CDR3 nucleotide sequence: TGTGCCAGCAGCTACCGGGACAGACTTAACTATGGCTACACCTTC.

CDR3 coding DNA: TGTGCCTGGAGTGTAAGGGGCTCTGGGGCCAACGTCCTGACTTTC. Its translation is CAWSVRGSGANVLTF. The chain joins TRBV30 to TRBJ2-6; possible D gene TRBD1, 5 bases. Germline CDR1 and CDR2: GTSNPN and SVGIG (reference sequence). This CDR3 contains 15 residues. V dropped 0 bases and J dropped 0 bases, with 6 bases sitting between them.

V gene TRBV30 combines with J gene TRBJ1-4; perhaps TRBD1 as D (6 bases). V shed 0 bases and J shed 8 bases, with 13 bases lying between them. The CDR3 runs 14 residues. From germline, CDR1 is GTSNPN and CDR2 SVGIG (reference sequence). CDR3 amino acids: CAWSVGGKVEKLFF. The CDR3 DNA reads TGTGCCTGGAGTGTAGGGGGTAAGGTGGAAAAACTGTTTTTT. Based on the CDR3 plus reference TRBV30 and TRBJ1-4, the full variable domain is SQTIHQWPATLVQPVGSPLSLECTVEGTSNPNLYWYRQAAGRGLQLLFYSVGIGQISSEVPQNLSASRPQDRQFILSSKKLLLSDSGFYLCAWSVGGKVEKLFFGSGTQLSVL.

V gene TRBV9 combines with J gene TRBJ1-5; 7 bases are shared with TRBD1. The CDR3 is made up of 14 amino acids. Germline CDR1 reads SGDLS; CDR2 reads YYNGEE. V gave up 3 bases and J gave up 4 bases; unmatched junction bases: 4. The CDR3 reads CASSAGTVNQPQHF. DNA for the CDR3: TGTGCCAGCAGCGCAGGGACAGTTAATCAGCCCCAGCATTTT.

This rearrangement joins TRBV4-1 to TRBJ2-1; D remains unclear. Germline V gene lookup returns CDR1 MGHRA and CDR2 YSYEKL. Trimming took off 1 base at V and 9 bases at J, with 7 bases between the two ends. This CDR3 contains 12 residues. For the CDR3, the DNA is TGCGCCAGCAGCCAAGTTTCCTCTGAGCAGTTCTTC. Amino acids: CASSQVSSEQFF.

The chain has TRBV15 and TRBJ2-5; 7 bases line up with TRBD1. V gave up 5 bases and J gave up 1 base; unmatched junction bases: 4. This CDR3 has 14 residues. Germline CDR1 is LNHNV and CDR2 is YYDKDF (reference sequence). The CDR3 DNA reads as TGTGCCACCAGCCGGGGACAGCCCCAAGAGACCCAGTACTTC. Amino acids: CATSRGQPQETQYF.

V gene TRBV7-2 combines with J gene TRBJ2-3; D is possibly TRBD1 (5 bases). The V end lost 5 bases, the J end lost 6 bases, and 12 bases lay between the germline ends. The CDR3 sequence is 13 residues long. The germline CDR1 and CDR2 sequences are SGHTA and FQGNSA. The CDR3 nucleotides read TGTGCCAGCAGCCGGGCTAGGGGTGATACGCAGTATTTT. It yields the protein CASSRARGDTQYF.

The chain couples TRBV6-1 to TRBJ1-1, with 7 nucleotides matching TRBD1. This CDR3 is 14 amino acids long. Trimming cost V 6 bases and J 4 bases; bases outside gene matches: 8. Germline CDR1 reads MNHNS; CDR2 reads SASEGT. The CDR3 sequence: CASSARQGATEAFF. The CDR3 region has the DNA TGTGCCAGCAGCGCAAGACAGGGTGCCACTGAAGCTTTCTTT.

The V gene is TRBV4-1, the J gene TRBJ1-1; D is unresolved. This CDR3 region has 16 residues. The germline V gene has CDR1 MGHRA and CDR2 YSYEKL. The V and J ends lost 0 bases and 0 bases respectively, with 11 bases between them. The CDR3, as DNA: TGCGCCAGCAGCCAAGATCCCGCCAGGTTGAACACTGAAGCTTTCTTT. As protein: CASSQDPARLNTEAFF.

This chain connects TRBV5-4 to TRBJ1-2, with TRBD1 identical over 8 bases. The CDR3 extends over 15 amino acids. V gave up 5 bases and J gave up 2 bases; unmatched junction bases: 8. Germline CDR1 reads SGHNT; CDR2 reads YYREEE (reference sequence). The CDR3 sequence is CASRSGGAGNYGYTF. CDR3 DNA sequence: TGTGCCAGCAGGTCAGGGGGCGCTGGGAACTATGGCTACACCTTC.

The rearrangement links TRBV14 to TRBJ1-6; 8 positions match TRBD1. Germline-derived CDR1 and CDR2 are SGHDN and FVKESK. Trimming cost V 6 bases and J 6 bases; bases outside gene matches: 7. The CDR3 runs 15 residues. CDR3 nucleotides: TGTGCCAGCAGGCCCCAGGGGGCAATTAATTCACCCCTCCACTTT. Translation: CASRPQGAINSPLHF.

The chain couples TRBV29-1 to TRBJ1-1; D might be TRBD1 (5 bases). There are 13 residues in the CDR3. Trimming shortened V by 3 bases and J by 1 base, and 9 bases separated the two germline ends. Germline CDR1 and CDR2: SQVTM and ANQGSEA. CDR3 region: CSVEKGSNTEAFF. CDR3 coding DNA: TGCAGCGTTGAGAAGGGGTCGAACACTGAAGCTTTCTTT.

CDR3 amino acids: CASSLEDRELFF. The CDR3 DNA follows: TGTGCCAGCAGCTTGGAGGACAGGGAACTGTTTTTT. V usage is TRBV7-9 and J usage is TRBJ1-4, with 8 positions matching TRBD1. Unmatched junction bases numbered 3, after V lost 3 bases and J lost 12 bases. Germline lookup yields CDR1 SEHNR and CDR2 FQNEAQ (reference sequence). This CDR3 spans 12 amino acids.

The chain employs TRBV7-9 and TRBJ1-1; D gene uncertain. V dropped 3 bases and J dropped 6 bases, with 8 bases sitting between them. The CDR3 has 12 residues. The germline gives CDR1 SEHNR, CDR2 FQNEAQ (reference sequence). CDR3 bases: TGTGCCAGCAGCTTTACATATCCTGAAGCTTTCTTT. This translates into CASSFTYPEAFF.

J is TRBJ2-2 and V is TRBV14, with 8 bases lining up with TRBD2. Germline lookup yields CDR1 SGHDN and CDR2 FVKESK. The J segment lost 4 bases and the V segment lost 6 bases, leaving 7 bases of the junction unmatched. CDR3 length: 15 amino acids. DNA for the CDR3: TGTGCCAGCAGTCCCGGGGGGGCCCTCACCGGGGAGCTGTTTTTT. It is translated as CASSPGGALTGELFF.

This chain joins TRBV19 and TRBJ1-1, with no clear D. V was shortened by 7 bases and J by 1 base, with 10 bases between the two germline ends. The CDR3 consists of 13 residues. Per the germline V gene, CDR1 is LNHDA and CDR2 is SQIVND (reference sequence). As DNA, the CDR3 is TGTGCCAGTACCCTGGGCAGGAACACTGAAGCTTTCTTT. It yields the protein CASTLGRNTEAFF.

The chain carries TRBV9 and TRBJ1-6; 7 bases are a match to TRBD1. The CDR3 has 15 residues. Germline trimming cut 4 bases from V and 5 bases from J; bases unmatched to any gene: 6. Germline values: CDR1 SGDLS, CDR2 YYNGEE. CDR3 DNA: TGTGCCAGCAGCCCCCAGGGGGACGATAATTCACCCCTCCACTTT. Translated: CASSPQGDDNSPLHF.

The V gene is TRBV5-1, the J gene TRBJ2-7; D may be TRBD1 (6 bases). V was pared by 3 bases and J by 1 base, with 11 bases between. Germline V gene sequence: CDR1 SGHRS, CDR2 YFSETQ. The CDR3 runs 14 residues. The CDR3 is CASSSWQGSYEQYF. DNA for the CDR3: TGCGCCAGCAGCTCTTGGCAGGGGTCCTACGAGCAGTACTTC.

The rearrangement joins TRBV6-5 to TRBJ1-1; the D gene is possibly TRBD1 (5 bases). The CDR3 has 13 amino acids. V lost 2 bases and J 5 bases, leaving 9 bases between the germline ends. CDR1 is MNHEY and CDR2 is SVGAGI in the germline V gene. Here the CDR3 DNA reads TGTGCCAGCAGTTACGCGGAGGGGACTGAAGCTTTCTTT. This codes for CASSYAEGTEAFF.